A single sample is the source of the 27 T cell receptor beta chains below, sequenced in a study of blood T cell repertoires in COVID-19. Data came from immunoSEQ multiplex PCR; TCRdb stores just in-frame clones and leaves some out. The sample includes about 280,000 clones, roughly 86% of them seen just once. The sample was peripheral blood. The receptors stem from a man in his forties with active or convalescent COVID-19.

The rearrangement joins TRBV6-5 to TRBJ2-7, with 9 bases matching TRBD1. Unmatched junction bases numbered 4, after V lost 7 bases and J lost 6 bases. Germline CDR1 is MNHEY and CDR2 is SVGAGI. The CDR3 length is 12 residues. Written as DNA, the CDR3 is TGTGCCAGCACCACGGACAGGGGCGAGCAGTACTTC. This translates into CASTTDRGEQYF.

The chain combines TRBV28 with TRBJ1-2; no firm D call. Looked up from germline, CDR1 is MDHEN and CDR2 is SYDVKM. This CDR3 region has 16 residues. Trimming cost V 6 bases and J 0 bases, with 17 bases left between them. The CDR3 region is CASRSPGELANYGYTF. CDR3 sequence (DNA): TGTGCCAGCAGGTCCCCCGGGGAACTGGCTAACTATGGCTACACCTTC.

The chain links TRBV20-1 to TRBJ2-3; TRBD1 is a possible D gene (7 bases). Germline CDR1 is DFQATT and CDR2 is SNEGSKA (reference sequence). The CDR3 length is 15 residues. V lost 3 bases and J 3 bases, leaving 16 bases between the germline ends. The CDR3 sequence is CSASVGGTETDTQYF. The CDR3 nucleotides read TGCAGTGCTAGTGTAGGGGGGACAGAAACAGATACGCAGTATTTT.

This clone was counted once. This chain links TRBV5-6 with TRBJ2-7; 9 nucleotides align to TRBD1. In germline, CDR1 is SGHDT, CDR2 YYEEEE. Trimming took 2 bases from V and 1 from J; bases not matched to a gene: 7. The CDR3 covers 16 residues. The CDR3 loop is CASSFGTGRLSYEQYF. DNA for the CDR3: TGTGCCAGCAGCTTCGGGACAGGGAGGTTATCCTACGAGCAGTACTTC.

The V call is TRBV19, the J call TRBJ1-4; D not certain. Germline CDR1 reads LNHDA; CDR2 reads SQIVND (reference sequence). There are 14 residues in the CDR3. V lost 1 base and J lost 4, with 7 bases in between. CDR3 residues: CASSIAGINEKLFF. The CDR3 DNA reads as TGTGCCAGTAGTATAGCGGGGATTAATGAAAAACTGTTTTTT.

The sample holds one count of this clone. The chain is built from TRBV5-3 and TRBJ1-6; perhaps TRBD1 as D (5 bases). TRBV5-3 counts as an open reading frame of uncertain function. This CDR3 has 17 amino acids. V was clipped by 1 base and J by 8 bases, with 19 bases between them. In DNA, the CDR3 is TGTGCCAGAAGCTTGCCCCCCCGGCAGGGTAGTGATTCACCCCTCCACTTT. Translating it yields CARSLPPRQGSDSPLHF.

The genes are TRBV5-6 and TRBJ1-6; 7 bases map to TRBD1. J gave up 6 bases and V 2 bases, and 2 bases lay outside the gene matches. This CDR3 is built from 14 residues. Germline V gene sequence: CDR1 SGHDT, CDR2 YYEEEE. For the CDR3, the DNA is TGTGCCAGCAGCTTAGACAGGGCTAATTCACCCCTCCACTTT. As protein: CASSLDRANSPLHF.

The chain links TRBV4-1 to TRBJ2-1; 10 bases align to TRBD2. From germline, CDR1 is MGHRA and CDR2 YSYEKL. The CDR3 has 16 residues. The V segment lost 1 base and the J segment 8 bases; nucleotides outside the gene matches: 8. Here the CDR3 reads CASSQGGVGLAYEQFF. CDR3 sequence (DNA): TGCGCCAGCAGCCAAGGGGGAGTGGGACTAGCGTATGAGCAGTTCTTC.

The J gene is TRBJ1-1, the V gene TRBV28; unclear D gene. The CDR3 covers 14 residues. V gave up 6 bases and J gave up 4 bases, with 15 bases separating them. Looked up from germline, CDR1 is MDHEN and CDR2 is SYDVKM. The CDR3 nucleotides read TGTGCCAGCAGCGAAACCGCGGAGGGCACTGAAGCTTTCTTT. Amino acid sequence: CASSETAEGTEAFF.

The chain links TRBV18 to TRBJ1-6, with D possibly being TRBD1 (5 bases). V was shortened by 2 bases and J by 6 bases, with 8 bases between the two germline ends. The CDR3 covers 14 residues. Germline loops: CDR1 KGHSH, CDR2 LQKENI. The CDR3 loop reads CASSPAGFNSPLHF. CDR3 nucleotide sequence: TGTGCCAGCTCACCAGCAGGGTTTAATTCACCCCTCCACTTT.

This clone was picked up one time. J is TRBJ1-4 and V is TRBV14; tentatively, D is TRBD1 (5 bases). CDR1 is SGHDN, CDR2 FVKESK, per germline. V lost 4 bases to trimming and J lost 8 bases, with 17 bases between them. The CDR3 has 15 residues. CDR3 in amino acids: CASSPAGMIGEKLFF. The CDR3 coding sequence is TGTGCCAGCAGCCCCGCAGGGATGATCGGAGAAAAACTGTTTTTT.

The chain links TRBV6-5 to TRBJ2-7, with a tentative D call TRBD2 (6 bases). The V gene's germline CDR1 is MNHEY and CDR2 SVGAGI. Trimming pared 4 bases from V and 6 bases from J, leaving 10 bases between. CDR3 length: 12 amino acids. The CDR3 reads CASSFLAFEQYF. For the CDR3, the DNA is TGTGCCAGCAGTTTTCTAGCGTTCGAGCAGTACTTC.

The CDR3 loop is CASSYYRVGSDTQYF. For the CDR3, the DNA is TGTGCCAGCAGTTACTACCGGGTCGGGTCAGATACGCAGTATTTT. The rearrangement joins TRBV6-5 to TRBJ2-3; D ambiguous. V lost 1 base to trimming and J lost 4 bases, with 12 bases between them. The CDR3 contains 15 residues. Germline V gene lookup returns CDR1 MNHEY and CDR2 SVGAGI.

This CDR3 is CASSPGTGLYNEQFF. For the CDR3, the DNA is TGTGCCAGCAGTCCCGGGACAGGGCTCTACAATGAGCAGTTCTTC. The rearrangement joins TRBV25-1 to TRBJ2-1; 9 positions match TRBD1. Trimming took 5 bases from V and 3 from J; bases not matched to a gene: 5. Germline CDR1 MGHDK, CDR2 SYGVNS. This CDR3 spans 15 amino acids.

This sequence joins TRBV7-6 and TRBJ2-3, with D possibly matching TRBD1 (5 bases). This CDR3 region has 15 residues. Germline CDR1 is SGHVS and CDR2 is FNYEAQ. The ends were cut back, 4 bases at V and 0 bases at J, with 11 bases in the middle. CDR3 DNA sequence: TGTGCCAGCAGCTCCAGACAGAGCAGCACAGATACGCAGTATTTT. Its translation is CASSSRQSSTDTQYF.

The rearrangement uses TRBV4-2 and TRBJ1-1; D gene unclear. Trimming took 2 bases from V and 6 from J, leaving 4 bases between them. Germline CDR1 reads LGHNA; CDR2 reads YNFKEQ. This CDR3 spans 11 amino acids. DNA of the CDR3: TGTGCCAGCAGCCAAACAGCTGAAGCTTTCTTT. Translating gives CASSQTAEAFF.

The CDR3 is CASSVATGQGDSGYTF. CDR3 DNA sequence: TGTGCCAGCAGCGTAGCTACGGGACAGGGGGATTCTGGCTACACCTTC. This rearrangement joins TRBV9 to TRBJ1-2, with 11 bases aligning to TRBD1. Germline V CDR1 and CDR2: SGDLS, YYNGEE. J was trimmed by 7 bases and V by 0 bases; bases with no gene match: 8. This CDR3 is 16 amino acids long.

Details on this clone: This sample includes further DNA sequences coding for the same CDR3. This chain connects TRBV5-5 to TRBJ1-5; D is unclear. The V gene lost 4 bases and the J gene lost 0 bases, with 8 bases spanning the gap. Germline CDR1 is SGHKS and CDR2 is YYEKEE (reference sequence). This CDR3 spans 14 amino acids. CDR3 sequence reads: CASSPPGSNQPQHF. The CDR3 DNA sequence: TGTGCCAGCAGCCCTCCAGGTAGCAATCAGCCCCAGCATTTT.

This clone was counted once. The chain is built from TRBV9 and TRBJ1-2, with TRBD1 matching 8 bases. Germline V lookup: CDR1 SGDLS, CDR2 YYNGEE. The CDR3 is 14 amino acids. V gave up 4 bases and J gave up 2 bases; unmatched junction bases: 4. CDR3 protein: CASSSSGGNYGYTF. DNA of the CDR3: TGTGCCAGCAGCAGTTCAGGGGGCAACTATGGCTACACCTTC.

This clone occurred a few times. This CDR3 is CASSYRSGDTEAFF. As DNA, the CDR3 is TGTGCCAGCAGTTACAGGTCGGGGGACACTGAAGCTTTCTTT. This sequence joins TRBV6-5 and TRBJ1-1; possibly TRBD1 for D (5 bases). CDR1 is MNHEY, CDR2 SVGAGI, per germline. V lost 2 bases, J lost 3 bases, and 10 bases lay in between. The CDR3 totals 14 residues.

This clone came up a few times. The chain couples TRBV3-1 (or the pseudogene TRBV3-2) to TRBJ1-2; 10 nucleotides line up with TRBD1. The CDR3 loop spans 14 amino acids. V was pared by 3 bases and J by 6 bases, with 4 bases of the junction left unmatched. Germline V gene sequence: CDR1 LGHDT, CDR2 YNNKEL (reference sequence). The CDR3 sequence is CASSQGQGTDGYTF. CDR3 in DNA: TGTGCCAGCAGCCAGGGACAGGGGACGGATGGCTACACCTTC.

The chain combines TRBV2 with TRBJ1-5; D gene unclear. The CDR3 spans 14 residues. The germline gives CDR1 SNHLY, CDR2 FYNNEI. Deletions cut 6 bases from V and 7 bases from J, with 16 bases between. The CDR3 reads CASREALSGQPQHF. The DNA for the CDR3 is TGTGCCAGCAGGGAGGCCCTGTCGGGACAGCCCCAGCATTTT.

This CDR3 reads CASSPRRGYEKLFF. The DNA of the CDR3 is TGTGCCAGTAGTCCCCGGAGGGGATATGAAAAACTGTTTTTT. The chain recombines TRBV19 with TRBJ1-4, with D possibly matching TRBD1 (5 bases). The V gene lost 5 bases and the J gene lost 6 bases, with 13 bases spanning the gap. From germline, CDR1 is LNHDA and CDR2 SQIVND (reference sequence). CDR3 size: 14 residues.

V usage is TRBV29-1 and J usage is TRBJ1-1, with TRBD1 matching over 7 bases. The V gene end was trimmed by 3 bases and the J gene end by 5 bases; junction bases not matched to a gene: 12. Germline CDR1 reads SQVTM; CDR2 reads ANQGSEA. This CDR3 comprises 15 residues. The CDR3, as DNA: TGCAGCGTTGAGAGAACAGGGGCTTTTAGGACTGAAGCTTTCTTT. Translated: CSVERTGAFRTEAFF.

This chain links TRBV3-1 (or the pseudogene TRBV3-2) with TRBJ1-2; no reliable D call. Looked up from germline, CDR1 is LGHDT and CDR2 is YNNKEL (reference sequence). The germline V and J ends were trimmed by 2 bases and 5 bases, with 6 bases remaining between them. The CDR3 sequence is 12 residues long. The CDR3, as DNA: TGTGCCAGCAGCCAATTCCCTTATGGCTACACCTTC. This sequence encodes CASSQFPYGYTF.

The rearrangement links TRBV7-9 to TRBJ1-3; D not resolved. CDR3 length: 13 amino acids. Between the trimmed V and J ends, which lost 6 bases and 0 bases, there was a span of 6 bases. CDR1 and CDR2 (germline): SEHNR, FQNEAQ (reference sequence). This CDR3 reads CASRLLSGNTIYF. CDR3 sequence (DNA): TGTGCCAGCAGACTGCTCTCTGGAAACACCATATATTTT.

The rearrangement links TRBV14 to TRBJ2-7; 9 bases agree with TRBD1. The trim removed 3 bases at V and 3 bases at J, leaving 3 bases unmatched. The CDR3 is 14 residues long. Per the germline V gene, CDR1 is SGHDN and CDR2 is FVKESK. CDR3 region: CASSQAGQGYEQYF. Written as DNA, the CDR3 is TGTGCCAGCAGCCAGGCGGGACAGGGCTACGAGCAGTACTTC.